These T cell receptor beta chains were read from a single sample in a study of blood T cell repertoires in COVID-19. The repertoire was sequenced with immunoSEQ multiplex PCR; TCRdb's copy has only in-frame clones and lacks some. The table includes 30,000 to 40,000 clones, roughly 80% detected once. Sequenced sample: peripheral blood. The receptors were sampled from an elderly man with active or convalescent COVID-19. Both conserved end residues are part of each CDR3. The D gene is left open where the match is weak. Clone sizes are given selectively: once, few, many, or a class where the clone is expanded.

clone size: .; J gene: TRBJ1-3; D gene: TRBD1; V gene: TRBV30; CDR3 DNA: TGTGCCTGGAGTATGACAGGGTCTGGAAACACCATATATTTT; CDR3 protein: CAWSMTGSGNTIYF
clone size: .; J gene: TRBJ2-5; D gene: TRBD2; V gene: TRBV5-6; CDR3 DNA: TGTGCCAGCAGCGCAACTACTAGCGGGATTTACCAAGAGACCCAGTACTTC; CDR3 protein: CASSATTSGIYQETQYF
clone size: once; J gene: TRBJ1-6; D gene: .; V gene: TRBV7-9; CDR3 DNA: TGTGCCAGCAGCTTAGGCGGCAGAAGTTCACCCCTCCACTTT; CDR3 protein: CASSLGGRSSPLHF
clone size: .; J gene: TRBJ1-4; D gene: TRBD1; V gene: TRBV27; CDR3 DNA: TGTGCCAGCAGTAGAACAGGGGCAACCTTAAAACTGTTTTTT; CDR3 protein: CASSRTGATLKLFF
clone size: .; J gene: TRBJ1-2; D gene: TRBD1; V gene: TRBV3-1/TRBV3-2; CDR3 DNA: TGTGCCAGCAGCAAAACGACAGGGGACCCGGGCTACACCTTC; CDR3 protein: CASSKTTGDPGYTF
clone size: .; J gene: TRBJ1-2; D gene: .; V gene: TRBV6-6; CDR3 DNA: TGTGCCAGCAGTTATGTATCTAACTATGGCTACACCTTC; CDR3 protein: CASSYVSNYGYTF
clone size: .; J gene: TRBJ1-1; D gene: TRBD1; V gene: TRBV18; CDR3 DNA: TGTGCCAGCTCACCCCCTTCCGGGACAGGGAGGTCTGAAGCTTTCTTT; CDR3 protein: CASSPPSGTGRSEAFF
clone size: .; J gene: TRBJ2-5; D gene: TRBD1; V gene: TRBV4-2; CDR3 DNA: TGTGCCAGCAGCCGCAGGACAGGGGGGGTCGGCCAAGAGACCCAGTACTTC; CDR3 protein: CASSRRTGGVGQETQYF
clone size: .; J gene: TRBJ1-5; D gene: .; V gene: TRBV2; CDR3 DNA: TGTGCCAGCAGTGAATTGGCAGGGGATCAGCCCCAGCATTTT; CDR3 protein: CASSELAGDQPQHF
clone size: .; J gene: TRBJ1-3; D gene: .; V gene: TRBV6-5; CDR3 DNA: TGTGCCAGCAGTTCCGGGACTTCAGTCTTTGGAAACACCATATATTTT; CDR3 protein: CASSSGTSVFGNTIYF
clone size: .; J gene: TRBJ1-3; D gene: TRBD1; V gene: TRBV28; CDR3 DNA: TGTGCCAGCAGTTCCGGGACAGAAGGGAACACCATATATTTT; CDR3 protein: CASSSGTEGNTIYF
clone size: .; J gene: TRBJ2-3; D gene: .; V gene: TRBV11-3; CDR3 DNA: TGTGCCAGCAGCTTAGTCTTCTCAGGGGAAGGGCTTGCGAGCACAGATACGCAGTATTTT; CDR3 protein: CASSLVFSGEGLASTDTQYF
clone size: .; J gene: TRBJ2-3; D gene: .; V gene: TRBV7-3; CDR3 DNA: TGTGCCAGCAGCTTAGGGCTTAGCACAGATACGCAGTATTTT; CDR3 protein: CASSLGLSTDTQYF
clone size: .; J gene: TRBJ2-7; D gene: TRBD1; V gene: TRBV5-8; CDR3 DNA: TGTGCCAGCAGCTTGGGACAGGGGGTTTGGGCCTACGAGCAGTACTTC; CDR3 protein: CASSLGQGVWAYEQYF
clone size: .; J gene: TRBJ2-1; D gene: TRBD1; V gene: TRBV19; CDR3 DNA: TGTGCCAGTAGTTTCCTCCCGGGACAGGGGACCTACAATGAGCAGTTCTTC; CDR3 protein: CASSFLPGQGTYNEQFF
clone size: .; J gene: TRBJ2-3; D gene: .; V gene: TRBV5-1; CDR3 DNA: TGCGCCAGCAGCTTTGGGGGGTGGGCAGATACGCAGTATTTT; CDR3 protein: CASSFGGWADTQYF
clone size: .; J gene: TRBJ1-2; D gene: .; V gene: TRBV25-1; CDR3 DNA: TGTGCCAGCAGTGAATCACTTCTTACAGGCTTCTATGGCTACACCTTC; CDR3 protein: CASSESLLTGFYGYTF
clone size: .; J gene: TRBJ1-2; D gene: .; V gene: TRBV24-1; CDR3 DNA: TGTGCCACCAGTGACTACGGGGGGGTCGGTGGCTACACCTTC; CDR3 protein: CATSDYGGVGGYTF
clone size: .; J gene: TRBJ2-3; D gene: TRBD2; V gene: TRBV10-1; CDR3 DNA: TGCGCCAGCAGTGAGGCGGGAGACACAGATACGCAGTATTTT; CDR3 protein: CASSEAGDTDTQYF
clone size: .; J gene: TRBJ1-2; D gene: .; V gene: TRBV3-1/TRBV3-2; CDR3 DNA: TGTGCCAGCAGCCCAGGACAGAGCTATGGCTACACCTTC; CDR3 protein: CASSPGQSYGYTF
clone size: .; J gene: TRBJ1-5; D gene: TRBD1; V gene: TRBV18; CDR3 DNA: TGTGCCAGCTCACCGGGACAGGAGGGTCAGCCCCAGCATTTT; CDR3 protein: CASSPGQEGQPQHF
clone size: .; J gene: TRBJ2-3; D gene: TRBD2; V gene: TRBV30; CDR3 DNA: TGTGCCTGGAGCGGACTAGCGGGAAACACAGATACGCAGTATTTT; CDR3 protein: CAWSGLAGNTDTQYF
clone size: .; J gene: TRBJ2-3; D gene: TRBD2; V gene: TRBV19; CDR3 DNA: TGTGCCAGTAGTACGACTAGCGACGGGGGAGATACGCAGTATTTT; CDR3 protein: CASSTTSDGGDTQYF
clone size: .; J gene: TRBJ1-1; D gene: TRBD1; V gene: TRBV20-1; CDR3 DNA: TGCAGTGCTAGTAATCCCAGGGGGGATCCCATGAACACTGAAGCTTTCTTT; CDR3 protein: CSASNPRGDPMNTEAFF
clone size: .; J gene: TRBJ2-2; D gene: .; V gene: TRBV27; CDR3 DNA: TGTGCCAGCAGTTTAGCAGGGTCGGGGGAGCTGTTTTTT; CDR3 protein: CASSLAGSGELFF
clone size: .; J gene: TRBJ2-4; D gene: .; V gene: TRBV2; CDR3 DNA: TGTGCCAGCAGAATGAGGGGACTTCTAGCCAAAAACATTCAGTACTTC; CDR3 protein: CASRMRGLLAKNIQYF
clone size: .; J gene: TRBJ2-1; D gene: TRBD2; V gene: TRBV27; CDR3 DNA: TGTGCCAGCAGTTTACCGGTCGGTGGACTAGCGGGAACCACCTACAATGAGCAGTTCTTC; CDR3 protein: CASSLPVGGLAGTTYNEQFF
clone size: .; J gene: TRBJ1-2; D gene: TRBD1; V gene: TRBV25-1; CDR3 DNA: TGTGCCAGCAGTCCTACCGGGACAGACTATGGCTACACCTTC; CDR3 protein: CASSPTGTDYGYTF
clone size: .; J gene: TRBJ2-1; D gene: .; V gene: TRBV6-6; CDR3 DNA: TGTGCCAGCATGGGGGCTTATGGGGAGCAGTTCTTC; CDR3 protein: CASMGAYGEQFF
clone size: .; J gene: TRBJ2-7; D gene: .; V gene: TRBV18; CDR3 DNA: TGTGCCAGCTCGGTTAGCGCTAACTCCTACGAGCAGTACTTC; CDR3 protein: CASSVSANSYEQYF
clone size: .; J gene: TRBJ1-1; D gene: .; V gene: TRBV3-1/TRBV3-2; CDR3 DNA: TGTGCCAGCAGCAACAGGGACACGCTTAACACTGAAGCTTTCTTT; CDR3 protein: CASSNRDTLNTEAFF
clone size: .; J gene: TRBJ2-7; D gene: TRBD1; V gene: TRBV29-1; CDR3 DNA: TGCAGCGTTGTGGGACAGGGGATCTACGAGCAGTACTTC; CDR3 protein: CSVVGQGIYEQYF
clone size: .; J gene: TRBJ1-3; D gene: .; V gene: TRBV9; CDR3 DNA: TGTGCCAGCAGCGGAAGAAGGGGGTTCTCTGGAAACACCATATATTTT; CDR3 protein: CASSGRRGFSGNTIYF
clone size: .; J gene: TRBJ1-2; D gene: .; V gene: TRBV28; CDR3 DNA: TGTGCCAGCAGACGCGGACGGGGCTATGGCTACACCTTC; CDR3 protein: CASRRGRGYGYTF
clone size: .; J gene: TRBJ1-2; D gene: .; V gene: TRBV5-4; CDR3 DNA: TGTGCCAGCAGCTCCGGGGGAGCTAACTATGGCTACACCTTC; CDR3 protein: CASSSGGANYGYTF
clone size: once; J gene: TRBJ1-3; D gene: .; V gene: TRBV10-2; CDR3 DNA: TGCGCCAGCAGTGACCAGGGGTCTGGAAACACCATATATTTT; CDR3 protein: CASSDQGSGNTIYF
clone size: few; J gene: TRBJ1-1; D gene: .; V gene: TRBV19; CDR3 DNA: TGTGCCAGTAGTACCAGTGGGAGGGAGAACACTGAAGCTTTCTTT; CDR3 protein: CASSTSGRENTEAFF
clone size: once; J gene: TRBJ2-7; D gene: .; V gene: TRBV21-1; CDR3 DNA: TGTGCCAGCAGCAAAGGGTTGGGGACTAGCGGGAGGGAATACGAGCAGTACTTC; CDR3 protein: CASSKGLGTSGREYEQYF
clone size: .; J gene: TRBJ1-4; D gene: .; V gene: TRBV14; CDR3 DNA: TGTGCCAGCAGCCCCCGGACAGCCCTTGGTGAAAAACTGTTTTTT; CDR3 protein: CASSPRTALGEKLFF
clone size: few; J gene: TRBJ2-1; D gene: TRBD1; V gene: TRBV7-6; CDR3 DNA: TGTGCCAGCAGCTCCGGGACAGACCTAAACAATGAGCAGTTCTTC; CDR3 protein: CASSSGTDLNNEQFF
clone size: .; J gene: TRBJ2-5; D gene: TRBD2; V gene: TRBV5-4; CDR3 DNA: TGTGCCAGCAGCGGGGGGGGATACCAAGAGACCCAGTACTTC; CDR3 protein: CASSGGGYQETQYF
clone size: once; J gene: TRBJ2-5; D gene: TRBD1; V gene: TRBV7-2; CDR3 DNA: TGTGCCAGCAGCTTATCCACCGGGACAGGTGATCAAGAGACCCAGTACTTC; CDR3 protein: CASSLSTGTGDQETQYF
clone size: few; J gene: TRBJ2-1; D gene: TRBD1; V gene: TRBV11-2; CDR3 DNA: TGTGCCAGCAGCTTAGAGGGACAGGGAGATATACCACCCAATGAGCAGTTCTTC; CDR3 protein: CASSLEGQGDIPPNEQFF
clone size: .; J gene: TRBJ1-4; D gene: TRBD1; V gene: TRBV7-9; CDR3 DNA: TGTGCCAGCAGCTCAACCGGGACAGGAAATGAAAAACTGTTTTTT; CDR3 protein: CASSSTGTGNEKLFF
clone size: .; J gene: TRBJ2-7; D gene: TRBD1; V gene: TRBV27; CDR3 DNA: TGTGCCAGCATTGGACAGGACCCCTACGAGCAGTACTTC; CDR3 protein: CASIGQDPYEQYF
clone size: .; J gene: TRBJ2-7; D gene: .; V gene: TRBV13; CDR3 DNA: TGTGCCAGCAGCTTAGGACTAGCTATCTCCTACGAGCAGTACTTC; CDR3 protein: CASSLGLAISYEQYF
clone size: few; J gene: TRBJ1-4; D gene: TRBD1; V gene: TRBV5-8; CDR3 DNA: TGTGCCAGCAGCACCCACAGGGGAGGAGGTGAAAAACTGTTTTTT; CDR3 protein: CASSTHRGGGEKLFF
clone size: .; J gene: TRBJ2-3; D gene: .; V gene: TRBV11-2; CDR3 DNA: TGTGCCAGCAGCTCACAGCTTAGCACAGATACGCAGTATTTT; CDR3 protein: CASSSQLSTDTQYF
clone size: once; J gene: TRBJ2-1; D gene: .; V gene: TRBV24-1; CDR3 DNA: TGTGCCACCAGTGATTTGCACGCCGGCTCCTACAATGAGCAGTTCTTC; CDR3 protein: CATSDLHAGSYNEQFF